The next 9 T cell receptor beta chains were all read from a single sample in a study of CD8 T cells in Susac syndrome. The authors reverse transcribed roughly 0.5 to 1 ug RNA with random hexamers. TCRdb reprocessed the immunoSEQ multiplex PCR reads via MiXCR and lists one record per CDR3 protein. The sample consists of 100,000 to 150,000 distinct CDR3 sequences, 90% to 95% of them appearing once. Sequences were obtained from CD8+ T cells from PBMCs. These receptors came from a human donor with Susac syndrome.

The CDR3 region has the DNA TGTGCCAGCAGCGTAGGGACCGCGAGCAATCAGCCCCAGCATTTT. It specifies CASSVGTASNQPQHF. The chain recombines TRBV9 with TRBJ1-5, with unresolved D. From germline, CDR1 is SGDLS and CDR2 YYNGEE. This CDR3 has 15 residues. Trimming shortened V by 0 bases and J by 1 base, and 8 bases separated the two germline ends.

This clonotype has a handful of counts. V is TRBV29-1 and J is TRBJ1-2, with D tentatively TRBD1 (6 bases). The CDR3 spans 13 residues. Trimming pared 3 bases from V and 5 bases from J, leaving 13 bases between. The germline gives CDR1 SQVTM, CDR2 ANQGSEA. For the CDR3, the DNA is TGCAGCGTTGAGGAACAGGGCGGATATGGCTACACCTTC. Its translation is CSVEEQGGYGYTF. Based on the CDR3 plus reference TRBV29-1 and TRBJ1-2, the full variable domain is SAVISQKPSRDICQRGTSLTIQCQVDSQVTMMFWYRQQPGQSLTLIATANQGSEATYESGFVIDKFPISRPNLTFSTLTVSNMSPEDSSIYLCSVEEQGGYGYTFGSGTRLTVV.

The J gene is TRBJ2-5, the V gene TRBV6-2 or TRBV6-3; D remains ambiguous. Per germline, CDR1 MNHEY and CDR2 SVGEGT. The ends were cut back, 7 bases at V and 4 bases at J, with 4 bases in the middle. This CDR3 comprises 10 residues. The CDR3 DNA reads TGTGCCAGCAATGGAGAGACCCAGTACTTC. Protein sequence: CASNGETQYF.

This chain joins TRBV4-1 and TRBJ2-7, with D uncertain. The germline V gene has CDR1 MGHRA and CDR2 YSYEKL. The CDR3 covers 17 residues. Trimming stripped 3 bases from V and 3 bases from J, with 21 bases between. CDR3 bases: TGCGCCAGCAGCCAGAAGAGCCTTAGGCAGGTAGACTACGAGCAGTACTTC. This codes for CASSQKSLRQVDYEQYF.

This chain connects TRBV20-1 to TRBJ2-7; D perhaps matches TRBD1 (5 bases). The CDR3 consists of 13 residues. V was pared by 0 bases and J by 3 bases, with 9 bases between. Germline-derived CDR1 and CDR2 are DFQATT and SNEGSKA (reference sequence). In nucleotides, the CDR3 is TGCAGTGCTAGAGAGGGGCAGGACTACGAGCAGTACTTC. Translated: CSAREGQDYEQYF.

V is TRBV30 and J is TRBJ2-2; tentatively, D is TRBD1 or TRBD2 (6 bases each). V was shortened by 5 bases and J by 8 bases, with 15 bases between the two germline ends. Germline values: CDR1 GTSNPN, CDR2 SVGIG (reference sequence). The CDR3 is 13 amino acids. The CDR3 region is CAWDRTGAGELFF. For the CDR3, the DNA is TGTGCCTGGGATCGAACGGGGGCGGGGGAGCTGTTTTTT.

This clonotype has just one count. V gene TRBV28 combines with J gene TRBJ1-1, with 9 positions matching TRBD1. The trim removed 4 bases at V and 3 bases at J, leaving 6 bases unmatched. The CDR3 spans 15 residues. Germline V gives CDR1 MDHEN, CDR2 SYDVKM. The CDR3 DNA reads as TGTGCCAGCAGTTCCTGGACAGGGGCGGACACTGAAGCTTTCTTT. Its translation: CASSSWTGADTEAFF. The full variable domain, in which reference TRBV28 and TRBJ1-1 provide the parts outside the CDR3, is DVKVTQSSRYLVKRTGEKVFLECVQDMDHENMFWYRQDPGLGLRLIYFSYDVKMKEKGDIPEGYSVSREKKERFSLILESASTNQTSMYLCASSSWTGADTEAFFGQGTRLTVV.

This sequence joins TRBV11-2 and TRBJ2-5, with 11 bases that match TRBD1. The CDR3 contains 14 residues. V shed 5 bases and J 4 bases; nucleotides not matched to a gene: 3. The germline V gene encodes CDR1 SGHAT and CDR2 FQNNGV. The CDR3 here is CASSPGTGGETQYF. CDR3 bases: TGTGCCAGCAGCCCAGGGACAGGGGGAGAGACCCAGTACTTC.

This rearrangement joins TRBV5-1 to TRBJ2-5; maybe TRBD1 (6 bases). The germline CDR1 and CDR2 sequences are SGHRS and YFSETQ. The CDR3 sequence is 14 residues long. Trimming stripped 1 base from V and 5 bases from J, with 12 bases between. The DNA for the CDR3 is TGCGCCAGCAGCTTGCCCAGGGGCCGTGAGACCCAGTACTTC. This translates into CASSLPRGRETQYF.